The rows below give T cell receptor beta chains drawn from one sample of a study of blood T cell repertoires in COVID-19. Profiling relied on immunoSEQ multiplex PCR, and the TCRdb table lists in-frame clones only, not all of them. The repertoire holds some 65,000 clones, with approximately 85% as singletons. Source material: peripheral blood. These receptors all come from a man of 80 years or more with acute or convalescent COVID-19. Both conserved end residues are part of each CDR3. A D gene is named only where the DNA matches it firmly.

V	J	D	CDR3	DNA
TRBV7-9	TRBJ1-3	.	CASVIPTDSPLFSGNTIYF	TGTGCCAGCGTCATACCGACGGACAGCCCTCTCTTCTCTGGAAACACCATATATTTT
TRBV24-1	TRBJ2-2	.	CATSMEGGRRNTGELFF	TGTGCCACCAGTATGGAGGGTGGACGGCGAAACACCGGGGAGCTGTTTTTT
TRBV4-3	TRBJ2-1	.	CASSQEGLSYNEQFF	TGCGCCAGCAGCCAAGAGGGGCTTTCCTACAATGAGCAGTTCTTC
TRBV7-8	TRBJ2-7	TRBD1	CASSRQGSDEQYF	TGTGCCAGCAGCCGACAGGGCTCAGACGAGCAGTACTTC
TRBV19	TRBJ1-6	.	CASSIGGTVNSPLHF	TGTGCCAGTAGTATTGGGGGGACGGTTAATTCACCCCTCCACTTT
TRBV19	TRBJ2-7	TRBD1	CASSIRVSAGGSAFYEQYF	TGTGCCAGTAGTATCCGTGTGTCGGCAGGGGGTTCCGCCTTCTACGAGCAGTACTTC
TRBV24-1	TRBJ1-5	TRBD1	CATSARQGKGQPQHF	TGTGCCACCAGTGCGAGACAGGGGAAGGGACAGCCCCAGCATTTT
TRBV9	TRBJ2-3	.	CASSPHSSEDTQYF	TGTGCCAGCAGCCCCCACAGCTCGGAAGATACGCAGTATTTT
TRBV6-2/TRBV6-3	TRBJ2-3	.	CASSSADTQYF	TGTGCCAGCAGTTCAGCAGATACGCAGTATTTT
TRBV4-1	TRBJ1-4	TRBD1	CASSPSAGQGTTNEKLFF	TGCGCCAGCAGCCCGAGCGCGGGACAGGGGACAACTAATGAAAAACTGTTTTTT